The entry below gives a single T cell receptor beta chain sequence along with its context. Its target is not known. This sample is part of a study of blood T cells in healthy people across ages. Study-wide findings and caveats: The fall in TCR beta diversity per million T cells was roughly linear with age.

Healthy individuals of Caucasian origin from Russia, aged roughly 6 to 95, served as donors. The authors drew around 9.4 milliliters of peripheral blood from each donor. The CDR3 extends over 14 amino acids. Trimming at V came to 7 bases and at J to 5 bases, leaving 10 bases not matched to a gene. Germline values: CDR1 LGHDT, CDR2 YNNKEL (reference sequence). Then a second PCR, running about 6 to 12 cycles, was carried out with a sample-barcoded 5' primer and a J-beta primer mix. TCRdb ran MiXCR on the 5' RACE reads and lists one entry per CDR3 protein. Found here are 790,000 or so distinct CDR3 sequences, 35% to 50% of them singletons; the top ten hold 18%.

The V gene is TRBV3-1, the J gene TRBJ2-7; 8 nucleotides agree with TRBD1. The sequenced sample was blood. This TCR was recovered from an elderly man in good health. CDR3 region: CASNPGQGRNEQYF. The CDR3 DNA reads as TGTGCCAGCAACCCTGGACAGGGTCGGAACGAGCAGTACTTC.